A single sample gave rise to the 30 T cell receptor beta chains below, sequenced in a study of blood T cell repertoires in COVID-19. The assay was immunoSEQ multiplex PCR, and TCRdb's table has in-frame clones only and misses some. The repertoire holds about 150,000 clones, with 83% as singletons. Sequenced sample: peripheral blood. Source of these receptors: a woman aged 60-75 years with COVID-19, enrolled during active disease.

The V call is TRBV19, the J call TRBJ2-3; possibly TRBD2 for D (8 bases). Germline loops: CDR1 LNHDA, CDR2 SQIVND (reference sequence). The V and J ends lost 1 base and 2 bases respectively, with 22 bases between them. This CDR3 has 19 residues. Here the CDR3 reads CASSIVVSGGDRHTDTQYF. In nucleotides, the CDR3 is TGTGCCAGTAGTATAGTCGTTTCGGGAGGGGACAGACACACAGATACGCAGTATTTT.

The V gene is TRBV29-1, the J gene TRBJ2-7; TRBD2 matches at 7 bases. The CDR3 extends over 11 amino acids. Germline lookup yields CDR1 SQVTM and CDR2 ANQGSEA. Trimming removed 7 bases from V and 3 bases from J; junction bases left unmatched: 3. The CDR3 loop reads CSGGLDYEQYF. CDR3 DNA sequence: TGCAGCGGTGGACTAGACTACGAGCAGTACTTC.

This chain uses TRBV7-2 with TRBJ1-1; D uncertain. Germline assignment: CDR1 SGHTA and CDR2 FQGNSA. CDR3 length: 13 amino acids. V was pared by 3 bases and J by 3 bases, with 8 bases between. CDR3 loop: CASSFRRYTEAFF. The CDR3 nucleotides read TGTGCCAGCAGCTTTCGCAGGTACACTGAAGCTTTCTTT.

This clone was recorded once. The chain has TRBV6-5 and TRBJ1-1; no definite D call. In germline, CDR1 is MNHEY, CDR2 SVGAGI. The V end was cut by 6 bases, the J end by 8 bases, with 16 bases between. The CDR3 loop spans 13 amino acids. The CDR3 DNA is TGTGCCAGCAGACATCAAGGAGCCCTAGAAGCTTTCTTT. This gives the protein CASRHQGALEAFF.

This clone was seen a handful of times. The chain couples TRBV3-1 (or the pseudogene TRBV3-2) to TRBJ1-5; no reliable D call. V shed 0 bases and J shed 3 bases, with 9 bases lying between them. Germline-derived CDR1 and CDR2 are LGHDT and YNNKEL (reference sequence). The CDR3 consists of 15 residues. CDR3 region: CASSQDNSDNQPQHF. The CDR3 region has the DNA TGTGCCAGCAGCCAAGATAATAGTGACAATCAGCCCCAGCATTTT.

The V and J genes are TRBV27 and TRBJ1-6, with 7 bases that match TRBD1. Per germline, CDR1 MNHEY and CDR2 SMNVEV (reference sequence). Trimming at V came to 4 bases and at J to 5 bases, leaving 2 bases not matched to a gene. The CDR3 is made up of 14 amino acids. DNA for the CDR3: TGTGCCAGCAGTTACGGACAGGATAATTCACCCCTCCACTTT. Amino acids: CASSYGQDNSPLHF.

This clone was detected only once. The chain carries TRBV21-1 and TRBJ1-5. TRBV21-1 is listed as a pseudogene. The CDR3 covers 18 residues. CDR3 sequence: CASSKAFERGGCNQPQHF. The CDR3 nucleotides read TGTGCCAGCAGCAAAGCGTTTGAAAGGGGGGGGTGCAATCAGCCCCAGCATTTT.

V usage is TRBV4-1 and J usage is TRBJ1-5; D call uncertain. The germline CDR1 and CDR2 sequences are MGHRA and YSYEKL. The length of the CDR3 is 17 residues. Between the trimmed V and J ends, which lost 0 bases and 4 bases, there was a span of 16 bases. This chain's CDR3 is CASSQERLLRPNQPQHF. CDR3 bases: TGCGCCAGCAGCCAAGAGAGGTTGCTCCGCCCGAATCAGCCCCAGCATTTT.

The CDR3 nucleotides read TGTGCCAGCGGGGCAAGGTTCAGGGAGGAGAAAGAAAAACTGTTTTTT. It yields the protein CASGARFREEKEKLFF. The V gene is TRBV3-1 (or the pseudogene TRBV3-2), the J gene TRBJ1-4; D perhaps matches TRBD1 (5 bases). CDR1 LGHDT and CDR2 YNNKEL come from the germline V gene (reference sequence). Trimming stripped 8 bases from V and 8 bases from J, with 24 bases between. The CDR3 is made up of 16 amino acids.

The V and J genes are TRBV5-8 and TRBJ1-2; the D is unclear. There are 13 residues in the CDR3. In germline, CDR1 is SGHTS, CDR2 YDEGEE. The V and J ends lost 4 bases and 4 bases respectively, with 11 bases between them. DNA of the CDR3: TGTGCCAGCAGCGAGAGACCTAGCTATGGCTACACCTTC. Translation gives CASSERPSYGYTF.

This clone was seen a single time. The rearrangement links TRBV5-1 to TRBJ1-1; D is undetermined. Trimming stripped 0 bases from V and 0 bases from J, with 6 bases between. Germline-derived CDR1 and CDR2 are SGHRS and YFSETQ. The CDR3 totals 14 residues. The CDR3, as DNA: TGCGCCAGCAGCTTGGACAATATGAACACTGAAGCTTTCTTT. It encodes CASSLDNMNTEAFF.

This sequence joins TRBV27 and TRBJ1-2; D call uncertain. V dropped 3 bases and J dropped 4 bases, with 21 bases sitting between them. This CDR3 is built from 17 residues. Germline CDR1 MNHEY, CDR2 SMNVEV (reference sequence). The CDR3 loop is CASSFRRTNRVPYGYTF. The CDR3, as DNA: TGTGCCAGCAGTTTTCGAAGAACCAACCGGGTACCCTATGGCTACACCTTC.

This rearrangement joins TRBV2 to TRBJ1-2; perhaps TRBD1 as D (5 bases). The CDR3 consists of 15 residues. Trimming cost V 2 bases and J 6 bases, with 16 bases left between them. Germline-derived CDR1 and CDR2 are SNHLY and FYNNEI. CDR3 nucleotides: TGTGCCAGCAGTGAACCAACGACAGACGAGCATGGCTACACCTTC. Translated: CASSEPTTDEHGYTF. The full variable domain, rest sourced from reference TRBV2 and TRBJ1-2, is EPEVTQTPSHQVTQMGQEVILRCVPISNHLYFYWYRQILGQKVEFLVSFYNNEISEKSEIFDDQFSVERPDGSNFTLKIRSTKLEDSAMYFCASSEPTTDEHGYTFGSGTRLTVV.

In its sample, this clone was seen a few times. The chain combines TRBV9 with TRBJ1-3; D unclear. The CDR3 totals 13 residues. The V gene's germline CDR1 is SGDLS and CDR2 YYNGEE. Trimming removed 5 bases at V and 4 bases at J, with 10 bases between. The CDR3 region is CASRKGEGNTIYF. Here the CDR3 DNA reads TGTGCCAGCAGGAAGGGAGAGGGAAACACCATATATTTT.

This clone is a singleton in its sample. The chain carries TRBV27 and TRBJ1-5, with D perhaps TRBD1 (5 bases). There are 13 residues in the CDR3. With 3 bases removed from V and 5 bases from J, the gap between germline ends came to 8 bases. CDR1 and CDR2 from the germline V gene are MNHEY and SMNVEV (reference sequence). The CDR3 is CASSLGGDQPQHF. The CDR3 DNA reads as TGTGCCAGCAGTTTGGGGGGGGATCAGCCCCAGCATTTT.

V and J are TRBV30 and TRBJ1-2; TRBD1 is a possible D gene (6 bases). The CDR3 length is 11 residues. Germline CDR1 reads GTSNPN; CDR2 reads SVGIG (reference sequence). This CDR3 reads CADSDNYGYTF. The DNA for the CDR3 is TGTGCGGACAGCGATAACTATGGCTACACCTTC.

In its sample, this clone was seen once. The rearrangement links TRBV18 to TRBJ1-1; 8 bases match TRBD1. The V gene end was trimmed by 6 bases and the J gene end by 6 bases; junction bases not matched to a gene: 9. The germline CDR1 and CDR2 sequences are KGHSH and LQKENI. This CDR3 is 14 amino acids long. The CDR3 reads CASSPDRGGSEAFF. Written as DNA, the CDR3 is TGTGCCAGCTCGCCCGACAGGGGTGGGTCTGAAGCTTTCTTT.

The chain has TRBV6-4 and TRBJ2-2; possibly TRBD1 for D (6 bases). V was trimmed by 2 bases and J by 4 bases, leaving 11 bases between them. The CDR3 is made up of 15 amino acids. The germline CDR1 and CDR2 sequences are MRHNA and SNTAGT. CDR3 residues: CASSDGRQVTGELFF. For the CDR3, the DNA is TGTGCCAGCAGTGACGGAAGACAGGTCACCGGGGAGCTGTTTTTT.

The chain combines TRBV3-1 (or the pseudogene TRBV3-2) with TRBJ2-7, with D perhaps matching TRBD2 (6 bases). The CDR3 has 16 residues. The V and J ends lost 4 bases and 0 bases respectively, with 16 bases between them. Germline-derived CDR1 and CDR2 are LGHDT and YNNKEL (reference sequence). CDR3 protein: CASSPHGGVNSYEQYF. The DNA for the CDR3 is TGTGCCAGCAGCCCCCACGGAGGGGTAAACTCCTACGAGCAGTACTTC.

This chain joins TRBV29-1 and TRBJ2-3; 7 bases align to TRBD1. Trimming at V came to 6 bases and at J to 0 bases, leaving 3 bases not matched to a gene. This CDR3 contains 13 residues. From germline, CDR1 is SQVTM and CDR2 ANQGSEA. CDR3 bases: TGCAGCGTGGGACAGACTAGCACAGATACGCAGTATTTT. It specifies CSVGQTSTDTQYF.

The V and J genes are TRBV7-2 and TRBJ2-4, with 8 bases aligning to TRBD1. In germline, CDR1 is SGHTA, CDR2 FQGNSA. Trimming removed 0 bases from V and 9 bases from J; junction bases left unmatched: 10. The CDR3 is made up of 16 amino acids. The CDR3 is CASSLARSRGHVIQYF. The DNA of the CDR3 is TGTGCCAGCAGCTTAGCCCGAAGCAGGGGGCATGTCATTCAGTACTTC.

The chain couples TRBV5-5 to TRBJ1-1; possible D gene TRBD1, 6 bases. The CDR3 runs to 16 residues. CDR1 is SGHKS, CDR2 YYEKEE, per germline (reference sequence). Between the trimmed V and J ends, which lost 0 bases and 2 bases, there was a span of 14 bases. CDR3 protein: CASSLALGGLNTEAFF. Here the CDR3 DNA reads TGTGCCAGCAGCTTGGCCCTGGGGGGGCTTAACACTGAAGCTTTCTTT.

The V call is TRBV27, the J call TRBJ1-2, with a possible D match to TRBD1 (5 bases). Trimming stripped 2 bases from V and 6 bases from J, with 13 bases between. The germline gives CDR1 MNHEY, CDR2 SMNVEV (reference sequence). The CDR3 covers 14 residues. The CDR3 is CASSLLAGRNGYTF. The CDR3, as DNA: TGTGCCAGCAGTTTACTAGCGGGACGCAATGGCTACACCTTC.

The chain couples TRBV6-5 to TRBJ1-2, with TRBD1 identical over 11 bases. CDR3 length: 15 amino acids. The V gene's germline CDR1 is MNHEY and CDR2 SVGAGI. Losses at the gene ends were 6 bases for V and 4 bases for J; bases not matched to a gene: 7. The DNA for the CDR3 is TGTGCCAGCAGGAGGACAGGGGGCGGGCGCTATGGCTACACCTTC. Its translation: CASRRTGGGRYGYTF.

The chain joins TRBV2 to TRBJ2-5, with 12 nucleotides matching TRBD2. This CDR3 spans 14 amino acids. V lost 4 bases to trimming and J lost 7 bases; unmatched junction nucleotides: 4. Germline CDR1 is SNHLY and CDR2 is FYNNEI. CDR3: CASSVETSGGTQYF. In DNA, the CDR3 is TGTGCCAGCAGTGTTGAGACTAGCGGGGGGACCCAGTACTTC.

The chain employs TRBV13 and TRBJ2-5; D remains ambiguous. Trimming cost V 5 bases and J 5 bases, with 12 bases left between them. The CDR3 is 13 residues long. Germline V gene sequence: CDR1 PRHDT, CDR2 FYEKMQ (reference sequence). CDR3 sequence (DNA): TGTGCCAGCAGCAAGCCGGGTGAGGAGACCCAGTACTTC. This encodes CASSKPGEETQYF.

J is TRBJ2-1 and V is TRBV29-1; 8 nucleotides align to TRBD2. This CDR3 is built from 16 residues. V shed 4 bases, J shed 1 base, and the junction held 9 bases outside the gene matches. CDR1 and CDR2 (germline): SQVTM, ANQGSEA. CDR3 in DNA: TGCAGCGTTGGGCAGCCGGGACTAGGTTCCTACAATGAGCAGTTCTTC. Translated, it gives CSVGQPGLGSYNEQFF.

The V call is TRBV19, the J call TRBJ1-5, with TRBD1 as a possible D gene (5 bases). The germline V gene encodes CDR1 LNHDA and CDR2 SQIVND (reference sequence). Trimming removed 3 bases from V and 0 bases from J, with 12 bases in between. The CDR3 extends over 16 amino acids. The CDR3 sequence: CASSIFVRASNQPQHF. CDR3 in DNA: TGTGCCAGTAGTATCTTTGTCAGGGCTAGCAATCAGCCCCAGCATTTT.

The chain is built from TRBV19 and TRBJ2-2; 9 nucleotides line up with TRBD1. The CDR3 loop spans 16 amino acids. V dropped 5 bases and J dropped 6; count of bases not matched to a gene: 10. CDR1 and CDR2 from the germline V gene are LNHDA and SQIVND (reference sequence). In DNA form, the CDR3 reads TGTGCCAGTAGTTTAACCGGGACAGGGAGGTCCGGGGAGCTGTTTTTT. Translated: CASSLTGTGRSGELFF.

This chain links TRBV18 with TRBJ1-1, with D perhaps matching TRBD1 (5 bases). Trimming took 3 bases from V and 10 from J, leaving 15 bases between them. From germline, CDR1 is KGHSH and CDR2 LQKENI. The CDR3 has 13 residues. The CDR3 nucleotides read TGTGCCAGCTCACCTTCAAACAGGCGGTCAGCTTTCTTT. Amino acids: CASSPSNRRSAFF.